Sequencing of this TCR beta chain was carried out in a study of T cells in Graves' hyperthyroidism and ophthalmopathy. There are many counts of this clonotype. CDR3 length: 15 amino acids. CDR1 and CDR2 (germline): MNHNS, SASEGT. Between the trimmed V and J ends, which lost 0 bases and 7 bases, there was a span of 15 bases. Each 10 ml fresh peripheral blood draw supplied the PBMCs. There were TCR beta CDR3 regions amplified from RNA transcripts. TCR CDR3 underwent first-round RT-PCR with the HTBI primer set. TCRdb itself ran the multiplex PCR reads through MiXCR, one entry per CDR3 protein. The table has a few hundred thousand distinct CDR3 sequences, about an eighth seen once.

The chain uses TRBV6-1 and TRBJ1-2; no clear D gene. Sequencing was performed on blood. The receptor's source is a woman between 18 and 29 years old with Graves' hyperthyroidism. The CDR3 bases are TGTGCCAGCAGTGAAGCGGGTCTGGGTTGGGGTGGCTACACCTTC. Amino acids: CASSEAGLGWGGYTF.